Shown below are 26 T cell receptor beta chains from a single sample sequenced in a study of cytomegalovirus exposure and HLA in healthy donors. PCR was performed using 60 Vbeta and 13 Jbeta primers. Sequencing used immunoSEQ multiplex PCR; TCRdb keeps in-frame clones, though not all of them. The sample consists of some 150,000 clones, about 80% of them appearing once. Input material: PBMCs. These receptors all come from a man aged 30-40 years in good health and CMV-seropositive.

CDR3 loop: CASTSGGVTNEKLFF. The CDR3 DNA reads TGTGCCAGCACCTCTGGGGGGGTGACTAATGAAAAACTGTTTTTT. The V gene is TRBV28, the J gene TRBJ1-4; D possibly corresponds to TRBD1 (5 bases). CDR3 length: 15 amino acids. The germline gives CDR1 MDHEN, CDR2 SYDVKM. V dropped 7 bases and J dropped 2 bases, with 14 bases sitting between them. Complete variable domain (other parts from reference TRBV28 and TRBJ1-4): DVKVTQSSRYLVKRTGEKVFLECVQDMDHENMFWYRQDPGLGLRLIYFSYDVKMKEKGDIPEGYSVSREKKERFSLILESASTNQTSMYLCASTSGGVTNEKLFFGSGTQLSVL.

This rearrangement joins TRBV6-1 to TRBJ2-7; D is possibly TRBD1 (5 bases). V dropped 6 bases and J dropped 4 bases, with 10 bases sitting between them. The CDR3 consists of 12 residues. CDR1 is MNHNS and CDR2 is SASEGT in the germline V gene. This CDR3 reads CASRTDSYEQYF. The CDR3 nucleotides read TGTGCCAGCAGGACAGACTCGTACGAGCAGTACTTC.

The chain employs TRBV6-5 and TRBJ2-5; TRBD2 matches 11 bases. CDR1 MNHEY and CDR2 SVGAGI come from the germline V gene. Germline trimming cut 2 bases from V and 5 bases from J; bases unmatched to any gene: 7. This CDR3 comprises 16 residues. CDR3 sequence: CASSYGVAGGRETQYF. The CDR3 DNA sequence: TGTGCCAGCAGTTACGGAGTAGCGGGAGGGCGTGAGACCCAGTACTTC.

V and J are TRBV10-2 and TRBJ2-3; TRBD2 matches 7 bases. CDR1 and CDR2 (germline): WSHSY, SAAADI. V lost 0 bases and J lost 5; bases outside the gene matches: 11. CDR3 length: 17 residues. CDR3 in DNA: TGCGCCAGCAGTGAGTCCGGTAGCGGTCCGGGAGGAGATACGCAGTATTTT. This encodes CASSESGSGPGGDTQYF.

The chain recombines TRBV11-1 with TRBJ2-7, with TRBD1 identical over 8 bases. The junction had 5 bases not matched to a gene; V was cut back by 0 bases and J by 4 bases. There are 15 residues in the CDR3. CDR1 SGHAT and CDR2 FQDESV come from the germline V gene (reference sequence). CDR3 coding DNA: TGTGCCAGCAGCTTAGCTCCAGGGGGCGGGTACGAGCAGTACTTC. Its protein product is CASSLAPGGGYEQYF.

The chain couples TRBV6-1 to TRBJ2-7; D may be TRBD1 (6 bases). V lost 7 bases, J lost 3 bases, and 13 bases lay in between. The germline V gene has CDR1 MNHNS and CDR2 SASEGT. The length of the CDR3 is 13 residues. CDR3 region: CASIRDTLYEQYF. The DNA of the CDR3 is TGTGCCAGCATCCGGGACACCCTCTACGAGCAGTACTTC.

V usage is TRBV11-3 and J usage is TRBJ2-7, with D uncertain. V shed 3 bases and J shed 3 bases, with 9 bases lying between them. The CDR3 sequence is 13 residues long. The germline V gene encodes CDR1 SGHNT and CDR2 YENEEA. CDR3 DNA: TGTGCCAGCAGCTTTGCACTCGGCTACGAGCAGTACTTC. Translated, it gives CASSFALGYEQYF.

This clone has only a few counts. The V and J genes are TRBV4-1 and TRBJ2-7, with a tentative D call TRBD2 (6 bases). The CDR3 is made up of 16 amino acids. Germline V gene lookup returns CDR1 MGHRA and CDR2 YSYEKL. V was shortened by 4 bases and J by 2 bases, with 18 bases between the two germline ends. The CDR3 loop reads CASSPGVLRLTYEQYF. CDR3 in DNA: TGCGCCAGCAGCCCGGGAGTCTTACGGCTTACCTACGAGCAGTACTTC.

V is TRBV27 and J is TRBJ2-7; TRBD2 is a possible D gene (6 bases). The V gene's germline CDR1 is MNHEY and CDR2 SMNVEV (reference sequence). V gave up 6 bases and J gave up 6 bases, with 21 bases separating them. This CDR3 has 15 residues. This CDR3 reads CASSHSGPPGGEQYF. CDR3 sequence (DNA): TGTGCCAGCAGCCACAGCGGGCCTCCCGGGGGCGAGCAGTACTTC.

The V gene is TRBV27, the J gene TRBJ1-5, with D unclear. Germline CDR1 MNHEY, CDR2 SMNVEV (reference sequence). The CDR3 extends over 16 amino acids. V lost 4 bases to trimming and J lost 5 bases, with 18 bases between them. For the CDR3, the DNA is TGTGCCAGCAGTTCCTCGTGGGGAGAGAAGGATCAGCCCCAGCATTTT. Encoded protein: CASSSSWGEKDQPQHF.

The chain is built from TRBV30 and TRBJ1-1; D perhaps matches TRBD1 (5 bases). Germline V CDR1 and CDR2: GTSNPN, SVGIG (reference sequence). Trimming removed 3 bases from V and 2 bases from J, with 19 bases in between. There are 16 residues in the CDR3. The CDR3 spells CAWRKGAAYRNTEAFF. CDR3 sequence (DNA): TGTGCCTGGAGAAAAGGGGCAGCTTACAGAAACACTGAAGCTTTCTTT.

V gene TRBV5-1 combines with J gene TRBJ2-7; TRBD1 is a possible D gene (5 bases). V shed 4 bases and J shed 2 bases, with 13 bases lying between them. The CDR3 loop spans 14 amino acids. CDR1 is SGHRS, CDR2 YFSETQ, per germline. The CDR3 loop reads CASSPEGAAYEQYF. The CDR3 region has the DNA TGCGCCAGCAGCCCGGAAGGGGCAGCCTACGAGCAGTACTTC.

The chain combines TRBV6-6 with TRBJ2-2; TRBD1 aligns across 7 bases. This CDR3 is built from 16 residues. Looked up from germline, CDR1 is MNHNY and CDR2 is SVGAGI (reference sequence). V lost 2 bases to trimming and J lost 0 bases; unmatched junction nucleotides: 3. The CDR3 DNA reads as TGTGCCAGCAGTTACGACAGGGTTTCGAACACCGGGGAGCTGTTTTTT. This gives the protein CASSYDRVSNTGELFF.

The chain carries TRBV7-8 and TRBJ2-6; tentatively, D is TRBD1 (6 bases). The CDR3 runs 15 residues. The germline V gene has CDR1 SGHVS and CDR2 FQNEAQ. The germline V and J ends were trimmed by 5 bases and 4 bases, with 12 bases remaining between them. In DNA, the CDR3 is TGTGCCAGCAGCCCTAGGACAGCCGGGGCCAACGTCCTGACTTTC. Translation gives CASSPRTAGANVLTF.

V usage is TRBV4-3 and J usage is TRBJ1-5; D gene unclear. Germline V CDR1 and CDR2: LGHNA, YSLEER. Trimming left V 1 base short and J 4 bases short, with 11 bases between. The length of the CDR3 is 15 residues. The chain's CDR3 is CASSQAFRGNQPQHF. The DNA of the CDR3 is TGCGCCAGCAGCCAAGCCTTTCGGGGAAATCAGCCCCAGCATTTT.

The chain couples TRBV19 to TRBJ1-1, with D perhaps TRBD1 (5 bases). Germline assignment: CDR1 LNHDA and CDR2 SQIVND (reference sequence). This CDR3 is built from 15 residues. V lost 6 bases and J 10 bases, leaving 24 bases between the germline ends. The CDR3 nucleotides read TGTGCCAGTAGGTCCGCCGAAGGGGCCTTAAGGAGAGCTTTCTTT. Its protein is CASRSAEGALRRAFF.

V usage is TRBV4-1 and J usage is TRBJ1-1; D ambiguous. The V end was cut by 4 bases, the J end by 1 base, with 4 bases between. The CDR3 extends over 12 amino acids. Germline V gene sequence: CDR1 MGHRA, CDR2 YSYEKL. Here the CDR3 reads CASSPSNTEAFF. As DNA, the CDR3 is TGCGCCAGCAGCCCGTCGAACACTGAAGCTTTCTTT.

The rearrangement uses TRBV29-1 and TRBJ2-5, with 8 nucleotides matching TRBD1. Unmatched junction bases numbered 9, after V lost 2 bases and J lost 1 base. The CDR3 covers 16 residues. Looked up from germline, CDR1 is SQVTM and CDR2 is ANQGSEA. This CDR3 reads CSVEITGGYLQETQYF. Here the CDR3 DNA reads TGCAGCGTTGAAATAACAGGGGGGTATCTCCAAGAGACCCAGTACTTC.

V gene TRBV5-1 combines with J gene TRBJ2-7; D uncertain. V lost 1 base and J lost 3, with 8 bases in between. Germline CDR1 and CDR2: SGHRS and YFSETQ. The CDR3 is 13 residues long. The CDR3 DNA is TGCGCCAGCAGCTTGCCCCCATTCTACGAGCAGTACTTC. Protein sequence: CASSLPPFYEQYF.

The chain combines TRBV13 with TRBJ2-1; 8 bases align to TRBD2. Germline CDR1 and CDR2: PRHDT and FYEKMQ (reference sequence). The V and J ends lost 5 bases and 6 bases, in that order; junction bases with no gene match: 9. The CDR3 has 15 amino acids. CDR3 DNA sequence: TGTGCCAGCAGCCCGGGACTAGGGCCCTTCAATGAGCAGTTCTTC. Translation: CASSPGLGPFNEQFF.

This clone was found once. The chain links TRBV30 to TRBJ1-6, with 7 bases aligning to TRBD1. Germline CDR1 is GTSNPN and CDR2 is SVGIG (reference sequence). This CDR3 region has 15 residues. V gave up 3 bases and J gave up 7 bases; unmatched junction bases: 9. CDR3 sequence (DNA): TGTGCCTGGAGGGTCGACCGGGACAGAAATTCACCCCTCCACTTT. Protein product: CAWRVDRDRNSPLHF.

V and J are TRBV6-5 and TRBJ1-2, with TRBD1 identical over 7 bases. Unmatched junction bases numbered 5, after V lost 2 bases and J lost 5 bases. Germline loops: CDR1 MNHEY, CDR2 SVGAGI. This CDR3 has 14 residues. Here the CDR3 reads CASSYRGLGYGYTF. The DNA of the CDR3 is TGTGCCAGCAGTTACAGGGGGCTTGGGTATGGCTACACCTTC.

The gene calls are TRBV4-1 and TRBJ2-3, with TRBD2 matching over 7 bases. V lost 3 bases and J lost 5; bases outside the gene matches: 11. The CDR3 runs 16 residues. The V gene's germline CDR1 is MGHRA and CDR2 YSYEKL. Written as DNA, the CDR3 is TGCGCCAGCAGCCACGGCCCGGGGGGTTCACGAGATACGCAGTATTTT. Its translation is CASSHGPGGSRDTQYF.

Concerning this clone: The germline gene is not matched at one end of the junction; a read error may be the cause. V usage is TRBV5-4 and J usage is TRBJ1-6; 7 bases map to TRBD1. Germline V lookup: CDR1 SGHNT, CDR2 YYREEE (reference sequence). CDR3 length: 15 amino acids. This chain's CDR3 is CASSQDRQGYSPLHF. CDR3 nucleotides: TGCGCCAGCAGCCAAGATCGACAGGGATATTCACCCCTCCACTTT. The full variable domain, with the rest looked up from reference TRBV5-4 and TRBJ1-6, is ETGVTQSPTHLIKTRGQQVTLRCSSQSGHNTVSWYQQALGQGPQFIFQYYREEENGRGNFPPRFSGLQFPNYSSELNVNALELDDSALYLCASSQDRQGYSPLHFGNGTRLTVT.

The genes are TRBV4-1 and TRBJ2-3, with D tentatively TRBD2 (5 bases). The V gene lost 2 bases and the J gene lost 2 bases, with 8 bases spanning the gap. The CDR3 is made up of 14 amino acids. The germline gives CDR1 MGHRA, CDR2 YSYEKL. The CDR3 loop reads CASSQSGYTDTQYF. The CDR3 bases are TGCGCCAGCAGCCAAAGCGGATACACAGATACGCAGTATTTT.

The genes are TRBV11-2 and TRBJ2-1; TRBD2 agrees at 8 bases. CDR1 is SGHAT and CDR2 is FQNNGV in the germline V gene. Germline trimming cut 1 base from V and 4 bases from J; bases unmatched to any gene: 3. This CDR3 is built from 15 residues. Written as DNA, the CDR3 is TGTGCCAGCAGCTTAGTAGCGGGGCCATACAATGAGCAGTTCTTC. This gives the protein CASSLVAGPYNEQFF.